These 25 T cell receptor beta chains were all obtained from the same sample, sequenced in a study of cytotoxic CD8 clonotypes in ibrutinib-treated CLL. Data came from immunoSEQ multiplex PCR; TCRdb stores just in-frame clones and leaves some out. The table lists about 180,000 clones, roughly four fifths of them singletons, with around 4.5% in the top ten. The input for sequencing was PBMCs, taken after 24 months of ibrutinib treatment. The source is a human donor with chronic lymphocytic leukemia.

The chain couples TRBV11-2 to TRBJ1-1; D gene unclear. The V gene's germline CDR1 is SGHAT and CDR2 FQNNGV. This CDR3 region has 14 residues. Trimming removed 1 base at V and 7 bases at J, with 13 bases between. CDR3 sequence (DNA): TGTGCCAGCAGCTTAGGGCGACCAAACCTTGAAGCTTTCTTT. Translation: CASSLGRPNLEAFF.

This chain connects TRBV30 to TRBJ2-1, with D possibly being TRBD1 (5 bases). From germline, CDR1 is GTSNPN and CDR2 SVGIG (reference sequence). The CDR3 extends over 16 amino acids. Trimming stripped 2 bases from V and 2 bases from J, with 16 bases between. The CDR3 reads CAWSRPDQGAYNEQFF. The CDR3 region has the DNA TGTGCCTGGAGTCGGCCAGATCAGGGCGCCTACAATGAGCAGTTCTTC.

The V and J genes are TRBV6-6 and TRBJ2-1; no definite D call. V shed 0 bases and J shed 1 base, with 1 base lying between them. The CDR3 is 13 residues long. Looked up from germline, CDR1 is MNHNY and CDR2 is SVGAGI (reference sequence). The CDR3 DNA reads as TGTGCCAGCAGTTACTCGTCCTACAATGAGCAGTTCTTC. It codes for CASSYSSYNEQFF.

The rearrangement joins TRBV6-6 to TRBJ1-5; TRBD1 is a possible D gene (6 bases). The CDR3 has 14 residues. V lost 7 bases, J lost 0 bases, and 10 bases lay in between. CDR1 is MNHNY and CDR2 is SVGAGI in the germline V gene (reference sequence). The CDR3 spells CASNDRHSNQPQHF. The CDR3 DNA sequence: TGTGCCAGCAACGACAGGCATAGCAATCAGCCCCAGCATTTT.

This rearrangement joins TRBV15 to TRBJ1-4; D may be TRBD1 (5 bases). V gave up 0 bases and J gave up 7 bases, with 12 bases separating them. Germline values: CDR1 LNHNV, CDR2 YYDKDF (reference sequence). CDR3 size: 15 residues. The chain's CDR3 is CATSRDPGAREKLFF. The CDR3 DNA sequence: TGTGCCACCAGCAGAGACCCTGGGGCGCGTGAAAAACTGTTTTTT.

The J gene is TRBJ2-7, the V gene TRBV29-1, with 9 bases matching TRBD1. The CDR3 loop spans 13 amino acids. The V gene's germline CDR1 is SQVTM and CDR2 ANQGSEA. Trimming at V came to 4 bases and at J to 5 bases, leaving 6 bases not matched to a gene. CDR3 in DNA: TGCAGCGTTGTTGGGGACAGGGTAGACGAGCAGTACTTC. This translates into CSVVGDRVDEQYF.

The chain is built from TRBV6-5 and TRBJ1-2; maybe TRBD1 (5 bases). Germline CDR1 MNHEY, CDR2 SVGAGI. Trimming stripped 3 bases from V and 1 base from J, with 12 bases between. The CDR3 runs to 15 residues. This CDR3 reads CASSYKGTGNYGYTF. The CDR3 coding sequence is TGTGCCAGCAGTTATAAGGGGACGGGTAACTATGGCTACACCTTC.

For the CDR3, the DNA is TGTGCCAGCAGCACGGGCCTTACTAGCAATCAGCCCCAGCATTTT. Its protein is CASSTGLTSNQPQHF. The chain employs TRBV7-8 and TRBJ1-5; D ambiguous. This CDR3 comprises 15 residues. The V end lost 5 bases, the J end lost 0 bases, and 11 bases lay between the germline ends. Per the germline V gene, CDR1 is SGHVS and CDR2 is FQNEAQ.

The gene calls are TRBV11-2 and TRBJ1-4, with a possible D match to TRBD1 (6 bases). Germline V gives CDR1 SGHAT, CDR2 FQNNGV. The CDR3 totals 16 residues. The germline V and J ends were trimmed by 1 base and 8 bases, with 17 bases remaining between them. The CDR3 nucleotides are TGTGCCAGCAGCTTAGCGGGGGCATTTCTCAGAGAAAAACTGTTTTTT. Translating it yields CASSLAGAFLREKLFF.

This chain links TRBV7-2 with TRBJ1-2; D gene uncertain. From germline, CDR1 is SGHTA and CDR2 FQGNSA. V lost 2 bases and J 4 bases, leaving 5 bases between the germline ends. This CDR3 region has 12 residues. The DNA for the CDR3 is TGTGCCAGCAGCTTATCTTCCTATGGCTACACCTTC. Encoded protein: CASSLSSYGYTF.

In nucleotides, the CDR3 is TGTGCCAGCAGCACTCAACCAGGGGGCGCTCAGGGCTACACCTTC. Amino acids: CASSTQPGGAQGYTF. The chain employs TRBV7-2 and TRBJ1-2, with 8 bases that match TRBD1. CDR1 is SGHTA and CDR2 is FQGNSA in the germline V gene. Unmatched junction bases numbered 13, after V lost 5 bases and J lost 8 bases. The CDR3 consists of 15 residues.

The V and J genes are TRBV6-5 and TRBJ1-2; 7 nucleotides match TRBD1. J gave up 3 bases and V 0 bases, and 4 bases lay outside the gene matches. Germline CDR1 is MNHEY and CDR2 is SVGAGI. This CDR3 has 15 amino acids. Here the CDR3 DNA reads TGTGCCAGCAGTTACTCGCAGGGGGGGTACTATGGCTACACCTTC. It translates to CASSYSQGGYYGYTF.

The rearrangement uses TRBV12-5 and TRBJ1-1; D is perhaps TRBD1 (5 bases). The CDR3 runs 17 residues. CDR1 and CDR2 from the germline V gene are LGHNT and FRNRAP. The ends were cut back, 1 base at V and 0 bases at J, with 15 bases in the middle. The CDR3 loop reads CASGLDPGPEMNTEAFF. DNA for the CDR3: TGTGCTAGTGGTTTGGACCCGGGACCCGAAATGAACACTGAAGCTTTCTTT.

The V call is TRBV28, the J call TRBJ2-7; 7 bases line up with TRBD2. V lost 5 bases, J lost 3 bases, and 13 bases stayed unmatched. Looked up from germline, CDR1 is MDHEN and CDR2 is SYDVKM. CDR3 length: 16 residues. CDR3 coding DNA: TGTGCCAGCAGTCCGAACCTCGGCGGGGGAAGCTACGAGCAGTACTTC. It yields the protein CASSPNLGGGSYEQYF.

The chain has TRBV6-1 and TRBJ2-3, with TRBD2 identical over 14 bases. Per germline, CDR1 MNHNS and CDR2 SASEGT. Trimming took 3 bases from V and 5 from J; bases not matched to a gene: 1. The CDR3 has 15 amino acids. Here the CDR3 reads CASSEGLAGVDTQYF. CDR3 coding DNA: TGTGCCAGCAGTGAGGGACTAGCGGGAGTAGATACGCAGTATTTT.

This clone was counted a single time. V gene TRBV2 combines with J gene TRBJ1-2; a possible D gene is TRBD1 (5 bases). From germline, CDR1 is SNHLY and CDR2 FYNNEI. The V and J ends lost 7 bases and 5 bases respectively, with 17 bases between them. The CDR3 spans 14 residues. The CDR3 region has the DNA TGTGCCAGCAATTCGAGGCAGGGTGGGTATGGCTACACCTTC. Its protein is CASNSRQGGYGYTF. Looking up the rest from reference TRBV2 and TRBJ1-2 gives the full variable domain: EPEVTQTPSHQVTQMGQEVILRCVPISNHLYFYWYRQILGQKVEFLVSFYNNEISEKSEIFDDQFSVERPDGSNFTLKIRSTKLEDSAMYFCASNSRQGGYGYTFGSGTRLTVV.

The rearrangement uses TRBV6-1 and TRBJ1-2; TRBD1 might be the D (5 bases). The ends were cut back, 8 bases at V and 8 bases at J, with 24 bases in the middle. The CDR3 contains 15 residues. CDR1 and CDR2 from the germline V gene are MNHNS and SASEGT. CDR3 region: CASSLVGQGEKGYTF. CDR3 sequence (DNA): TGTGCCAGCTCCCTCGTAGGTCAGGGAGAGAAAGGCTACACCTTC.

V usage is TRBV2 and J usage is TRBJ1-5; possible D gene TRBD1, 6 bases. CDR3 length equals 14 residues. Per the germline V gene, CDR1 is SNHLY and CDR2 is FYNNEI. The V end lost 7 bases, the J end lost 0 bases, and 10 bases lay between the germline ends. DNA of the CDR3: TGTGCCAGCAAGGGACAAAATAGCAATCAGCCCCAGCATTTT. Translating it yields CASKGQNSNQPQHF.

V usage is TRBV12-5 and J usage is TRBJ1-3; TRBD1 is a possible D gene (5 bases). CDR1 and CDR2 from the germline V gene are LGHNT and FRNRAP. The germline V and J ends were trimmed by 7 bases and 4 bases, with 29 bases remaining between them. This CDR3 has 19 residues. The CDR3 DNA reads TGTGCTAGTGAACGTTACCTTGCGAACAGGCACCTGTCAGGAAACACCATATATTTT. Translated: CASERYLANRHLSGNTIYF.

The J gene is TRBJ1-5, the V gene TRBV4-2; D is undetermined. In germline, CDR1 is LGHNA, CDR2 YNFKEQ. The CDR3 contains 15 residues. Trimming stripped 0 bases from V and 2 bases from J, with 8 bases between. CDR3 amino acids: CASSQEDGRNQPQHF. The CDR3 nucleotides read TGTGCCAGCAGCCAAGAGGACGGGCGCAATCAGCCCCAGCATTTT.

This chain links TRBV7-2 with TRBJ2-7; TRBD2 might be the D (6 bases). The CDR3 length is 14 residues. V was clipped by 0 bases and J by 2 bases, with 8 bases between them. Germline loops: CDR1 SGHTA, CDR2 FQGNSA. CDR3 nucleotide sequence: TGTGCCAGCAGCTTAGCGCGGGGAGCCTACGAGCAGTACTTC. Protein sequence: CASSLARGAYEQYF.

This rearrangement joins TRBV7-2 to TRBJ2-7, with 10 bases lining up with TRBD1. Germline lookup yields CDR1 SGHTA and CDR2 FQGNSA. J was trimmed by 10 bases and V by 4 bases; bases with no gene match: 10. CDR3 size: 14 residues. CDR3 sequence (DNA): TGTGCCAGCAGCTCCCGACAGGGGGCGACATCCCAGTACTTC. Amino acids: CASSSRQGATSQYF.

This chain joins TRBV19 and TRBJ2-7, with 7 bases matching TRBD1. The CDR3 is 13 amino acids. J was trimmed by 4 bases and V by 5 bases; bases with no gene match: 5. Germline V gene sequence: CDR1 LNHDA, CDR2 SQIVND (reference sequence). CDR3 nucleotides: TGTGCCAGTAGTCCACAGGGGCTGTACGAGCAGTACTTC. Protein product: CASSPQGLYEQYF.

The chain has TRBV2 and TRBJ2-2; a weak D match, TRBD1 (5 bases). The ends were cut back, 4 bases at V and 7 bases at J, with 13 bases in the middle. Per the germline V gene, CDR1 is SNHLY and CDR2 is FYNNEI. The CDR3 has 14 amino acids. CDR3 DNA sequence: TGTGCCAGCAGTGGGGGCAGGATCGGCGGGGAGCTGTTTTTT. It codes for CASSGGRIGGELFF. The full variable domain, completed using reference TRBV2 and TRBJ2-2, is EPEVTQTPSHQVTQMGQEVILRCVPISNHLYFYWYRQILGQKVEFLVSFYNNEISEKSEIFDDQFSVERPDGSNFTLKIRSTKLEDSAMYFCASSGGRIGGELFFGEGSRLTVL.

The chain couples TRBV2 to TRBJ1-1; D uncertain. Germline CDR1 reads SNHLY; CDR2 reads FYNNEI. Trimming cost V 4 bases and J 0 bases, with 9 bases left between them. The CDR3 has 14 residues. The CDR3 loop reads CASSVSSLNTEAFF. The CDR3 DNA follows: TGTGCCAGCAGTGTCAGCTCTTTGAACACTGAAGCTTTCTTT. Full variable domain (outside the CDR3, taken from reference TRBV2 and TRBJ1-1): EPEVTQTPSHQVTQMGQEVILRCVPISNHLYFYWYRQILGQKVEFLVSFYNNEISEKSEIFDDQFSVERPDGSNFTLKIRSTKLEDSAMYFCASSVSSLNTEAFFGQGTRLTVV.